The source of this TCR beta chain is a study of T-cell memory formation after mild COVID-19. TCRdb fed the 5' RACE reads into MiXCR, producing one record per CDR3 protein. The sample lists about 240,000 distinct CDR3 sequences; more than 8% were seen once. The germline V and J ends were trimmed by 1 base and 4 bases, with 11 bases remaining between them. Germline CDR1 and CDR2: SGHRS and YFSETQ. The CDR3 extends over 15 amino acids. This clonotype was counted many times. Its matching antigen is unknown. Broader study findings: Mainly in CM and EM were contracting CD4+ clones; CD8+ were in EMRA. Day 15 to 85 contractors were CD4/CD8 balanced; later expanders leaned CD4+. There were some responding clones in pre-infection memory, which suggested that cross-reactive memory had joined.

The TCR sequence derives from a man younger than 35 who had mild COVID-19 (a few samples of this study predate the infection). Cell type and time point are not known. The gene calls are TRBV5-1 and TRBJ2-2; tentatively, D is TRBD1 (6 bases). The sample taken for sequencing was PBMCs or a T cell subset sorted from them (not recorded which). The CDR3 DNA reads as TGCGCCAGCAGCTTGCATACAGGGCCCACCGGGGAGCTGTTTTTT. Translated, it gives CASSLHTGPTGELFF. Drawing the rest from reference TRBV5-1 and TRBJ2-2, the complete variable domain is KAGVTQTPRYLIKTRGQQVTLSCSPISGHRSVSWYQQTPGQGLQFLFEYFSETQRNKGNFPGRFSGRQFSNSRSEMNVSTLELGDSALYLCASSLHTGPTGELFFGEGSRLTVL.